Below, 15 T cell receptor beta chains from the same sample are listed, as sequenced in a study of cytomegalovirus exposure and HLA in healthy donors. Vbeta (60) and Jbeta (13) primers were used in the PCR. The repertoire was sequenced with immunoSEQ multiplex PCR; TCRdb's copy has only in-frame clones and lacks some. In the table there are 110,000 to 150,000 clones, 75% of which are singletons. Sequencing was performed on PBMCs. The origin of the receptors is a man aged 25-45 years in good health and CMV-seronegative.

This clone has only a few counts. The V call is TRBV27, the J call TRBJ2-3, with TRBD2 matching 10 bases. Germline assignment: CDR1 MNHEY and CDR2 SMNVEV (reference sequence). With 6 bases clipped from V and 4 bases from J, the junction kept 7 bases outside the gene matches. The CDR3 is made up of 15 amino acids. CDR3 region: CASRELAGRPDTQYF. The CDR3 DNA is TGTGCCAGCAGGGAACTAGCGGGAAGGCCAGATACGCAGTATTTT.

J is TRBJ2-2 and V is TRBV5-4; the D gene is possibly TRBD2 (6 bases). The CDR3 contains 19 residues. From germline, CDR1 is SGHNT and CDR2 YYREEE (reference sequence). Trimming pared 2 bases from V and 8 bases from J, leaving 28 bases between. CDR3 in amino acids: CASSLRSGGGTHIGGELFF. In nucleotides, the CDR3 is TGTGCCAGCAGCTTAAGATCGGGTGGCGGGACGCATATTGGAGGGGAGCTGTTTTTT.

The rearrangement uses TRBV9 and TRBJ2-3; 10 positions match TRBD2. This CDR3 has 15 amino acids. V lost 4 bases, J lost 7 bases, and 9 bases stayed unmatched. Germline V CDR1 and CDR2: SGDLS, YYNGEE. This CDR3 reads CASSPGASGSNTQYF. As DNA, the CDR3 is TGTGCCAGCAGCCCGGGGGCTAGCGGGAGTAATACGCAGTATTTT. The complete variable domain, with remaining parts taken from reference TRBV9 and TRBJ2-3, reads DSGVTQTPKHLITATGQRVTLRCSPRSGDLSVYWYQQSLDQGLQFLIQYYNGEERAKGNILERFSAQQFPDLHSELNLSSLELGDSALYFCASSPGASGSNTQYFGPGTRLTVL.

This chain uses TRBV2 with TRBJ2-3, with D possibly TRBD2 on 7 matching bases. This CDR3 comprises 16 residues. The V end was cut by 10 bases, the J end by 2 bases, with 22 bases between. The V gene's germline CDR1 is SNHLY and CDR2 FYNNEI. The CDR3 DNA is TGTGCCACCACCGGGGTAGGGGGGGGTTCCACAGATACGCAGTATTTT. It encodes CATTGVGGGSTDTQYF.

The gene calls are TRBV10-3 and TRBJ1-1; 9 nucleotides agree with TRBD1. Germline V gene sequence: CDR1 ENHRY, CDR2 SYGVKD. The CDR3 extends over 16 amino acids. J was trimmed by 4 bases and V by 3 bases; bases with no gene match: 9. CDR3 protein: CAISDQAGQGSTEAFF. CDR3 DNA sequence: TGTGCCATCAGTGACCAAGCGGGACAGGGAAGCACTGAAGCTTTCTTT.

The chain employs TRBV5-1 and TRBJ1-2; no clear D. The CDR3 is 15 residues long. Germline CDR1 and CDR2: SGHRS and YFSETQ. The germline V and J ends were trimmed by 4 bases and 2 bases, with 15 bases remaining between them. Written as DNA, the CDR3 is TGCGCCAGCAGCGCGGGGATAGACCCAAACTATGGCTACACCTTC. Its protein product is CASSAGIDPNYGYTF.

This sequence joins TRBV9 and TRBJ2-1; tentative D call: TRBD2 (7 bases). Germline CDR1 and CDR2: SGDLS and YYNGEE. This CDR3 has 16 residues. V lost 0 bases to trimming and J lost 8 bases, with 18 bases between them. CDR3 DNA: TGTGCCAGCAGCGTAGCGATTGGGGGGGGCGGGGATGAGCAGTTCTTC. This codes for CASSVAIGGGGDEQFF.

The chain combines TRBV2 with TRBJ2-1; TRBD1 agrees at 7 bases. V lost 5 bases and J lost 5; bases outside the gene matches: 9. The CDR3 loop spans 15 amino acids. Germline V CDR1 and CDR2: SNHLY, FYNNEI. CDR3 in amino acids: CASSNLGTDNNEQFF. The CDR3 nucleotides read TGTGCCAGCAGTAATCTCGGGACAGATAACAATGAGCAGTTCTTC.

This clone has a handful of counts. This chain connects TRBV25-1 to TRBJ2-1; no clear D. The CDR3 consists of 14 residues. Germline-derived CDR1 and CDR2 are MGHDK and SYGVNS. V lost 4 bases, J lost 4 bases, and 11 bases lay in between. DNA for the CDR3: TGTGCCAGCAGTGGGGCAGGTTTTTACAATGAGCAGTTCTTC. Its translation: CASSGAGFYNEQFF.

This chain uses TRBV7-6 with TRBJ2-2, with 11 bases aligning to TRBD2. The CDR3 runs 16 residues. V dropped 5 bases and J dropped 1; count of bases not matched to a gene: 3. Germline V gene lookup returns CDR1 SGHVS and CDR2 FNYEAQ. CDR3: CASSRGTSGNTGELFF. The CDR3 DNA sequence: TGTGCCAGCAGCAGGGGGACTAGCGGGAACACCGGGGAGCTGTTTTTT.

This rearrangement joins TRBV27 to TRBJ1-1, with D hard to call. Looked up from germline, CDR1 is MNHEY and CDR2 is SMNVEV (reference sequence). This CDR3 contains 13 residues. The V gene lost 5 bases and the J gene lost 7 bases, with 14 bases spanning the gap. The CDR3 DNA reads as TGTGCCAGCAGTGACCCGGGTAAGAATGAAGCTTTCTTT. Translation gives CASSDPGKNEAFF.

This chain uses TRBV10-3 with TRBJ2-7, with a tentative D call TRBD1 (6 bases). Germline CDR1 and CDR2: ENHRY and SYGVKD. The CDR3 sequence is 12 residues long. V lost 5 bases to trimming and J lost 4 bases, with 9 bases between them. Here the CDR3 reads CAISFRGYEQYF. The CDR3 coding sequence is TGTGCCATCAGTTTCAGGGGTTACGAGCAGTACTTC.

The sample holds one count of this clone. The rearrangement links TRBV7-9 to TRBJ2-6; 10 bases are a match to TRBD2. CDR3 length: 19 residues. Per germline, CDR1 SEHNR and CDR2 FQNEAQ (reference sequence). V trimming: 5 bases; J trimming: 1 base; junction bases outside the gene matches: 11. In nucleotides, the CDR3 is TGTGCCAGCAGCGCCGGGAGCGGGGGGGCTTGGTCTGGGGCCAACGTCCTGACTTTC. Translating gives CASSAGSGGAWSGANVLTF.

The V gene is TRBV5-1, the J gene TRBJ1-2; D unresolved. Germline-derived CDR1 and CDR2 are SGHRS and YFSETQ. The CDR3 covers 15 residues. V was shortened by 0 bases and J by 2 bases, with 11 bases between the two germline ends. Here the CDR3 DNA reads TGCGCCAGCAGCTTGGCCGGGGTTACGAACTATGGCTACACCTTC. This codes for CASSLAGVTNYGYTF.

Turning to this clone: Distinct nucleotide sequences in the sample also encode this CDR3. The CDR3 DNA reads TGTGCCAGCAGTTCTGCCGGGACACCCCAAGAGACCCAGTACTTC. It is translated as CASSSAGTPQETQYF. The V call is TRBV28, the J call TRBJ2-5; D is perhaps TRBD1 (6 bases). The germline CDR1 and CDR2 sequences are MDHEN and SYDVKM. V was cut by 4 bases and J by 1 base, with 13 bases left in between. The CDR3 has 15 residues. Supplemented by reference TRBV28 and TRBJ2-5, the full variable domain reads DVKVTQSSRYLVKRTGEKVFLECVQDMDHENMFWYRQDPGLGLRLIYFSYDVKMKEKGDIPEGYSVSREKKERFSLILESASTNQTSMYLCASSSAGTPQETQYFGPGTRLLVL.